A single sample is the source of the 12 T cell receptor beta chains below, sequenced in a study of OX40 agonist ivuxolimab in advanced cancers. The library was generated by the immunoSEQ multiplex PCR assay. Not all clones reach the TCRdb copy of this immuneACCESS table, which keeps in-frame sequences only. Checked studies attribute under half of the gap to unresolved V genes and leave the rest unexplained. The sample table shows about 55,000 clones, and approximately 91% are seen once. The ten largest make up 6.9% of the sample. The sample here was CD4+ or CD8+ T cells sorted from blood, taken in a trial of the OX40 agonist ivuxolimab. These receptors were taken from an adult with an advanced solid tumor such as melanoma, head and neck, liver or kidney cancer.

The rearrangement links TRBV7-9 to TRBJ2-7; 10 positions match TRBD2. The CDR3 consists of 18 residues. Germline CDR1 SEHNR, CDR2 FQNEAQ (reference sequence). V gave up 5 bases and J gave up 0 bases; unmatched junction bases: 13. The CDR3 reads CASSPDVTSGIFSYEQYF. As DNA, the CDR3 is TGTGCCAGCAGCCCTGATGTTACTAGCGGGATTTTCTCCTACGAGCAGTACTTC.

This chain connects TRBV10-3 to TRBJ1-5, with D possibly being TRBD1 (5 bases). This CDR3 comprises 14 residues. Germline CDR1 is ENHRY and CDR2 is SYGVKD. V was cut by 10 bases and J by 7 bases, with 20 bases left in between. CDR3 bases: TGTGCCACCACCACCAGGGCGGTGGGACAGCCCCAGCATTTT. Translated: CATTTRAVGQPQHF.

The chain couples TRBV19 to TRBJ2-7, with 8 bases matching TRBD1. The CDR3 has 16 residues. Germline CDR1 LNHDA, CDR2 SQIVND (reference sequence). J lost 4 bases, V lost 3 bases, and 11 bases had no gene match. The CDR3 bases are TGTGCCAGTAGTATTCTCCCTCGGACAGGGTATTACGAGCAGTACTTC. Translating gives CASSILPRTGYYEQYF.

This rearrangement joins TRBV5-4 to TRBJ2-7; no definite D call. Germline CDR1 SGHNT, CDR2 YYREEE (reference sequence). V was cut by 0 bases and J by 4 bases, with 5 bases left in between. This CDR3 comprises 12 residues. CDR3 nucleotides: TGTGCCAGCAGCTTGGAAGGATACGAGCAGTACTTC. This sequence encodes CASSLEGYEQYF.

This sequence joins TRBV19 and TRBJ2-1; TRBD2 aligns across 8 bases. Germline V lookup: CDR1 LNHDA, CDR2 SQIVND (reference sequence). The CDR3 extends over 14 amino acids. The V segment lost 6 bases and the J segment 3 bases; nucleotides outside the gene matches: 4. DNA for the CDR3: TGTGCCAGTAGCAGCGGGAGACTCTACAATGAGCAGTTCTTC. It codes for CASSSGRLYNEQFF.

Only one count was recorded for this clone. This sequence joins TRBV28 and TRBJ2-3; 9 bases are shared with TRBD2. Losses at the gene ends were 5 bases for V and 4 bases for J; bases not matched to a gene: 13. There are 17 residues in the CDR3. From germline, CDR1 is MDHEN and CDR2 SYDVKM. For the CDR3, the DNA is TGTGCCAGCAGTATTGGGGTGATAGCGGGAGCCCCAGATACGCAGTATTTT. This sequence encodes CASSIGVIAGAPDTQYF.

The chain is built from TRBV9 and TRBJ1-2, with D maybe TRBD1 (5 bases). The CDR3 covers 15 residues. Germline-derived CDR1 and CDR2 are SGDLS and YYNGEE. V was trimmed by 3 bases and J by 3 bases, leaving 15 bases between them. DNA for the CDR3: TGTGCCAGCAGCGGAACAGGTAACCACGACTATGGCTACACCTTC. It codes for CASSGTGNHDYGYTF.

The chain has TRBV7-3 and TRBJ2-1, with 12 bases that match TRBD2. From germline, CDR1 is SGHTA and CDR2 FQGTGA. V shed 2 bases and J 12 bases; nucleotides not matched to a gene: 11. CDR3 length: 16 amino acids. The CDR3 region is CASSLYASGRDLGQFF. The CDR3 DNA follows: TGTGCCAGCAGCTTATACGCTAGCGGGAGGGACCTCGGGCAGTTCTTC.

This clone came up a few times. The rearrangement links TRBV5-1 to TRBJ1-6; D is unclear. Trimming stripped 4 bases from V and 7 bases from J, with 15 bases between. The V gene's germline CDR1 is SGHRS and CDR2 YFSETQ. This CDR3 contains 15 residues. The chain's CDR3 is CASSLRAGDNSPLHF. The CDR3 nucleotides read TGCGCCAGCAGCCTCCGGGCAGGAGACAATTCACCCCTCCACTTT.

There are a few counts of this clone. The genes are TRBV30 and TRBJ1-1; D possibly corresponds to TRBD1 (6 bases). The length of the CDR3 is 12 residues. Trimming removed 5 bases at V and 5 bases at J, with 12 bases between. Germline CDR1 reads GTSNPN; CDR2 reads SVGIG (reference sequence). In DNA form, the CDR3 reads TGTGCCTGGCAACAGGGTGGGACTGAAGCTTTCTTT. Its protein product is CAWQQGGTEAFF.

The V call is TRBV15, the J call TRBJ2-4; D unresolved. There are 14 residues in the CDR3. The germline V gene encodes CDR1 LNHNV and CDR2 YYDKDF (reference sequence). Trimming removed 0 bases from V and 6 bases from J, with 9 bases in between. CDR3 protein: CATSRDTNGNIQYF. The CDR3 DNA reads TGTGCCACCAGCAGAGACACTAATGGAAACATTCAGTACTTC.

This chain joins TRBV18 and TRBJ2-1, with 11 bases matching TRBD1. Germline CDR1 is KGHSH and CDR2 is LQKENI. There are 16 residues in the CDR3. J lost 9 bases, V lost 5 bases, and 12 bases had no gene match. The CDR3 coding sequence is TGTGCCAGCTCATCAAGAACCGGACAGGGGGCATCTGAGCAGTTCTTC. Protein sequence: CASSSRTGQGASEQFF.